One T cell receptor (beta chain) is described in this entry. Its specificity is not known. This sample is drawn from a study of T cell repertoires in cytomegalovirus infection. TCRdb re-analysed the reads in MiXCR, keeping a single row per CDR3 protein. The sample records some 940,000 distinct CDR3 sequences, approximately 32% being singletons. This CDR3 is built from 14 residues. Trimming pared 4 bases from V and 1 base from J, leaving 9 bases between. Germline V lookup: CDR1 SGHKS, CDR2 YYEKEE (reference sequence). V usage is TRBV5-5 and J usage is TRBJ1-5; D ambiguous. The clonotype originates from a human donor in good health (CMV status not recorded). Some clones in this sample may be carry-over from other donors' samples. Sequences were derived from cultured CD8+ T cells from PBMCs, sampled from culture after CMV antigen stimulation. CDR3 in DNA: TGTGCCAGCAGCGCCGTCGGGAGCAATCAGCCCCAGCATTTT. It translates to CASSAVGSNQPQHF.